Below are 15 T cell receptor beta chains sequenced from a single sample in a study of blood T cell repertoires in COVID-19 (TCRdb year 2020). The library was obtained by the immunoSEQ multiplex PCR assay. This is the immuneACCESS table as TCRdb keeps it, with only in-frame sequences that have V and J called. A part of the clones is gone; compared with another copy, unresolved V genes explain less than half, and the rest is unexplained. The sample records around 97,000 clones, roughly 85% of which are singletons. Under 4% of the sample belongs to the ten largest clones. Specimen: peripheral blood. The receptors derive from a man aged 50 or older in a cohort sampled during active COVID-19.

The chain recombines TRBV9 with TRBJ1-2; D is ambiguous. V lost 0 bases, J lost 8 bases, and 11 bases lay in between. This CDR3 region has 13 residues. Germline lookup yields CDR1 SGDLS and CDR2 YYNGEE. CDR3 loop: CASSVAGSVGYTF. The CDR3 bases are TGTGCCAGCAGCGTAGCGGGGAGTGTCGGCTACACCTTC.

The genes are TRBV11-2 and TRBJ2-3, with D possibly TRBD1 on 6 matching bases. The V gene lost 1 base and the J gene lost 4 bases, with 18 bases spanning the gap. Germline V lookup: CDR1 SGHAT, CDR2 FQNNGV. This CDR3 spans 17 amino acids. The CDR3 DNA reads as TGTGCCAGCAGCTTAGCCTCCCCGCTCAGGGGTCCAGATACGCAGTATTTT. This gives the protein CASSLASPLRGPDTQYF.

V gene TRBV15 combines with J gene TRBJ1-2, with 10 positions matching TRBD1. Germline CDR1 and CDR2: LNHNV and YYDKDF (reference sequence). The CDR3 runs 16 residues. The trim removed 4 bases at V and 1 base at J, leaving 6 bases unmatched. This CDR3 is CATSTGDRGNNYGYTF. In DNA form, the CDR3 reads TGTGCCACCAGCACTGGGGACAGGGGAAATAACTATGGCTACACCTTC. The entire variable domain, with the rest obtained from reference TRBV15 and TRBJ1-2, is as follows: DAMVIQNPRYQVTQFGKPVTLSCSQTLNHNVMYWYQQKSSQAPKLLFHYYDKDFNNEADTPDNFQSRRPNTSFCFLDIRSPGLGDTAMYLCATSTGDRGNNYGYTFGSGTRLTVV.

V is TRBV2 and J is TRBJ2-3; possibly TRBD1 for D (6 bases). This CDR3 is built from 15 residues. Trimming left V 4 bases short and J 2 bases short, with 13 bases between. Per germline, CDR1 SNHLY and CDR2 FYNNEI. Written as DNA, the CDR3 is TGTGCCAGCAGTGCCGGCAGGGGAAACACAGATACGCAGTATTTT. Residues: CASSAGRGNTDTQYF.

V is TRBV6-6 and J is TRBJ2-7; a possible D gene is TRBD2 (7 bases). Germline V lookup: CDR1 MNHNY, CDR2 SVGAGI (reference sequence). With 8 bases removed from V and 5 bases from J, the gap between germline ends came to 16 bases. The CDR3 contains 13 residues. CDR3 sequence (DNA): TGTGCCAGCGCTCGGGGGGCACTGAACGAGCAGTACGTC. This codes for CASARGALNEQYV.

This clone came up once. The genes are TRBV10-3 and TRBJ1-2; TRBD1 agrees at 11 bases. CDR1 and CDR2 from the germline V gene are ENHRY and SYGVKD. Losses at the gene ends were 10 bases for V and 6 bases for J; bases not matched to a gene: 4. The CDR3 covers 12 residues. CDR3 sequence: CATMDRGHGYTF. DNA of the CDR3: TGTGCCACTATGGACAGGGGGCATGGCTACACCTTC.

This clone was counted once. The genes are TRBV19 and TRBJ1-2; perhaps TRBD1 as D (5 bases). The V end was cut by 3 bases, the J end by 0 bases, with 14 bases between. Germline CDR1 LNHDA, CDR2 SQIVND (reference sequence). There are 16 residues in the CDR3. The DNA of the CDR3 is TGTGCCAGTAGTATGGGCCCGGGGGTAGCTAACTATGGCTACACCTTC. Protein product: CASSMGPGVANYGYTF.

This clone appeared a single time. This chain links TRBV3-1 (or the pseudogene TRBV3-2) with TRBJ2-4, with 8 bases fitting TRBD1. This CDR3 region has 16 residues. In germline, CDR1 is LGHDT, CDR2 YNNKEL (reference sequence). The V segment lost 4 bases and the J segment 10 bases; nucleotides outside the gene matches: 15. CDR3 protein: CASSLRGQGAFSIQYF. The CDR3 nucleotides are TGTGCCAGCAGCCTACGGGGCCAGGGGGCCTTTTCTATTCAGTACTTC.

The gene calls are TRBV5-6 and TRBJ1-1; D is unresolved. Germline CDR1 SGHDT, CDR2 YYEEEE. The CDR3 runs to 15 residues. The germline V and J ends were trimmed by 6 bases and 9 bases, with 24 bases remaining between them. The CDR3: CASTSGGRLAMKAFF. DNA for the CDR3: TGTGCCAGCACCTCCGGTGGGCGTCTGGCAATGAAAGCTTTCTTT.

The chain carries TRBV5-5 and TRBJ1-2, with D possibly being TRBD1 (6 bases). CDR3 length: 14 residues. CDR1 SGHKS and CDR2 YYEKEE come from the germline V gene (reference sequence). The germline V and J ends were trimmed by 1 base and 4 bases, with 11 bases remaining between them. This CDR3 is CASSLTGSTYGYTF. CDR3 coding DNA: TGTGCCAGCAGCTTGACAGGGAGCACCTATGGCTACACCTTC.

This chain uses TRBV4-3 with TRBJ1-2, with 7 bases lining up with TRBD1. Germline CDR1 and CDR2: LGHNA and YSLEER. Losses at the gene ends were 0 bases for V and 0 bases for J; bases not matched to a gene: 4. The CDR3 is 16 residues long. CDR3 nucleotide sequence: TGCGCCAGCAGCCAAGACTTGCAGGGGGCTAACTATGGCTACACCTTC. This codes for CASSQDLQGANYGYTF.

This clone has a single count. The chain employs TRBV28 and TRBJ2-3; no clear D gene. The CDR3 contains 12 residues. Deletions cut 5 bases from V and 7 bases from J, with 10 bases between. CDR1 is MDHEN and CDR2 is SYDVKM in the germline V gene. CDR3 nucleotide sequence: TGTGCCAGCAGTCCCCGTATTAATACGCAGTATTTT. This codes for CASSPRINTQYF.

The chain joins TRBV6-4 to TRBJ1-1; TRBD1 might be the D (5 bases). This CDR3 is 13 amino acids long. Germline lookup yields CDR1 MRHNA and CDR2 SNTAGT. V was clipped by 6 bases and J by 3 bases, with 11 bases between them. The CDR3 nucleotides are TGTGCCAGCAGAGTAAGGGGCGACACTGAAGCTTTCTTT. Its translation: CASRVRGDTEAFF.

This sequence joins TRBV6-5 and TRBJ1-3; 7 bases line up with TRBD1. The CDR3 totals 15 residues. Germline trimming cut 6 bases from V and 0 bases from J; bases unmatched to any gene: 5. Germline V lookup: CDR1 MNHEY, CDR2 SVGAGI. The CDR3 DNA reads TGTGCCAGCAGACCCGACAGGGCCTCTGGAAACACCATATATTTT. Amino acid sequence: CASRPDRASGNTIYF.

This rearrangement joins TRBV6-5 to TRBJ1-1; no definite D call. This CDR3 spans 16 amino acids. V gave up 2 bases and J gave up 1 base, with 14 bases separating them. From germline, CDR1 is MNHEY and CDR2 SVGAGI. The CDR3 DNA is TGTGCCAGCAGTTACGTGCGATTTTCAAGGAACACTGAAGCTTTCTTT. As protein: CASSYVRFSRNTEAFF.